In its sample, the clone carrying this T cell receptor (beta chain) was seen a few times. This sample is part of a study of T cell changes during pregnancy in multiple sclerosis. V was trimmed by 3 bases and J by 9 bases, leaving 12 bases between them. The CDR3 loop spans 11 amino acids. Germline assignment: CDR1 DFQATT and CDR2 SNEGSKA (reference sequence). TCRdb's table, derived via immunoSEQ multiplex PCR, lists solely in-frame clones and lacks some. The data hold roughly 60,000 clones, with 80% to 95% observed a single time. This TCR was sampled from a female donor with multiple sclerosis, enrolled in a pregnancy study. The sample consisted of peripheral blood, taken in the second trimester of pregnancy. The chain joins TRBV20-1 to TRBJ2-7; tentative D call: TRBD1 (6 bases). CDR3 residues: CSASNRAVQYF. CDR3 bases: TGCAGTGCTAGCAACAGGGCGGTGCAGTACTTC.